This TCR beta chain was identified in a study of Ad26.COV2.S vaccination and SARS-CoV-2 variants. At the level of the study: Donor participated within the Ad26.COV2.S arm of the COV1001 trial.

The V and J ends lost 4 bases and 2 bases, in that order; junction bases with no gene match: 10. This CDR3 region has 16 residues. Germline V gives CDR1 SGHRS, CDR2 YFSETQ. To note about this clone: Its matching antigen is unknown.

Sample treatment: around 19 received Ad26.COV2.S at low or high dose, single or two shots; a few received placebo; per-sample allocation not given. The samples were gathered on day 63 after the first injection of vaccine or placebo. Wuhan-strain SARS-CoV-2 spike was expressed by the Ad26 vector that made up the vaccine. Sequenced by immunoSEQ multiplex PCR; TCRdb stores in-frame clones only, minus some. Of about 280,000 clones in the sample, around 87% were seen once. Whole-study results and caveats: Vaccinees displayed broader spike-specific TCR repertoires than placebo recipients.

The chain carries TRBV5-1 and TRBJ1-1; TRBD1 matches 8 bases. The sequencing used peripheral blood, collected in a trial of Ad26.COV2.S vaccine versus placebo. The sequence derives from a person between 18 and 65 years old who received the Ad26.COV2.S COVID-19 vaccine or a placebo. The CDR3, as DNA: TGCGCCAGCAGCCCCATGACAGGGGTAGGAAACACTGAAGCTTTCTTT. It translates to CASSPMTGVGNTEAFF.